The clone carrying this TCR beta chain showed up just a few times. Its antigen is as yet unknown. These data come from a study of identical twins. Study observations and caveats: These conclusions were based on statistical analysis (cross-sectional, not following the same donors). A lower insertion count was a feature of abundant cord blood beta clonotypes, with no such feature in memory repertoires. With monozygotic twins, out-of-frame TCR alpha sharing exceeded what models estimated.

TCRdb analysed the 5' RACE reads with MiXCR anew, one entry per CDR3 protein. This table has 350,000 to 400,000 distinct CDR3 sequences, approximately 8.7% appearing once. Trimming pared 5 bases from V and 3 bases from J, leaving 11 bases between. Looked up from germline, CDR1 is SQVTM and CDR2 is ANQGSEA. This CDR3 has 12 residues. J is TRBJ2-7 and V is TRBV29-1; D is undetermined. The sequencing input was naive T cells sorted from blood. The source of this sequence is a woman between 45 and 65 years old in good health. The CDR3 spells CSVNLQGYEQYF. In nucleotides, the CDR3 is TGCAGCGTTAATTTGCAAGGCTACGAGCAGTACTTC.